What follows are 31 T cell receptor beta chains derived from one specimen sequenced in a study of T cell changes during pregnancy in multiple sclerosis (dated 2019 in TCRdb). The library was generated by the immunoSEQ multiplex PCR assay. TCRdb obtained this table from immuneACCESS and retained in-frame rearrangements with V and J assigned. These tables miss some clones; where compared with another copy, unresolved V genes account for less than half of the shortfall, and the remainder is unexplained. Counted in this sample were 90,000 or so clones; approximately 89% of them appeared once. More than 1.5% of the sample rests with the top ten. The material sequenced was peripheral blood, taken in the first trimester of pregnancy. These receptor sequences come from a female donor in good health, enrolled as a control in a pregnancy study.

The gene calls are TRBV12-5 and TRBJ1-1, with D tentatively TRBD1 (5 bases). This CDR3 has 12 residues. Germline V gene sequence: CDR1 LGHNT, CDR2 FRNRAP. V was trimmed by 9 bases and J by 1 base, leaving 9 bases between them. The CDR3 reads CASATGNTEAFF. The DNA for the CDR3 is TGTGCTAGCGCAACAGGGAACACTGAAGCTTTCTTT.

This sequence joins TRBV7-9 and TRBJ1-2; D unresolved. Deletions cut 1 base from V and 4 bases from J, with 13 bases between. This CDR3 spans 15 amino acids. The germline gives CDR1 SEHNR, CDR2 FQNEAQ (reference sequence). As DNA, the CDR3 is TGTGCCAGCAGCTTAGGAGGGCAGAATCTCTATGGCTACACCTTC. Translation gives CASSLGGQNLYGYTF.

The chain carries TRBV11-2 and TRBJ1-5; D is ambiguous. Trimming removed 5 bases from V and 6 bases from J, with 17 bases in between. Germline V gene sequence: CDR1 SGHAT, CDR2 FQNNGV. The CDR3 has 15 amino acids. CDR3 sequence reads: CASSPSGRAGQPQHF. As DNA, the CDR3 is TGTGCCAGCAGCCCCTCGGGGAGGGCCGGTCAGCCCCAGCATTTT.

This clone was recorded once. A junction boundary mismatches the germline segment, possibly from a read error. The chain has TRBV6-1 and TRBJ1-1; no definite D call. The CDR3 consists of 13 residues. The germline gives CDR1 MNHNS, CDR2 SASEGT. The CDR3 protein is CASREVAPSEAFF. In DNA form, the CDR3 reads TGTGCCAGCAGGGAAGTGGCACCGTCTGAAGCTTTCTTT.

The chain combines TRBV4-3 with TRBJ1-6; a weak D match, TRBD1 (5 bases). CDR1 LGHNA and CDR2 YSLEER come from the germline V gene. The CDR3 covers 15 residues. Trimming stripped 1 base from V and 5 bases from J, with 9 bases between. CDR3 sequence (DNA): TGCGCCAGCAGCCAAGGACAGTGGAATAATTCACCCCTCCACTTT. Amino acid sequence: CASSQGQWNNSPLHF.

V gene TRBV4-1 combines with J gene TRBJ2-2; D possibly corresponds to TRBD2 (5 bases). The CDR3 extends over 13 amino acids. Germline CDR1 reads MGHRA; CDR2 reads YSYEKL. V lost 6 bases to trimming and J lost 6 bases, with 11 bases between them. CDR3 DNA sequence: TGCGCCAGCAGTCCACCCGGGGCCGGGGAGCTGTTTTTT. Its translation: CASSPPGAGELFF.

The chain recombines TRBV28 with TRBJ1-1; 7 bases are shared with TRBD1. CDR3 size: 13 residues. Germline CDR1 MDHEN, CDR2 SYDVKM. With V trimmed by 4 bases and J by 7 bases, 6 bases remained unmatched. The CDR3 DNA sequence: TGTGCCAGCAGTTCCCAGGGGGGCCGTGAAGCTTTCTTT. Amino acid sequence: CASSSQGGREAFF. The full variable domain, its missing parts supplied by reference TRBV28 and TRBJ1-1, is DVKVTQSSRYLVKRTGEKVFLECVQDMDHENMFWYRQDPGLGLRLIYFSYDVKMKEKGDIPEGYSVSREKKERFSLILESASTNQTSMYLCASSSQGGREAFFGQGTRLTVV.

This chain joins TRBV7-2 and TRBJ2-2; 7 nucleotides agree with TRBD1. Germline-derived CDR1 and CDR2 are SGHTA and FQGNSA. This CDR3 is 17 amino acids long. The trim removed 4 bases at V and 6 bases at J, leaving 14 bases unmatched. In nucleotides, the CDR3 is TGTGCCAGCAGCTATCGACCGAGAGGACAGGATCCCGGGGAGCTGTTTTTT. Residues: CASSYRPRGQDPGELFF.

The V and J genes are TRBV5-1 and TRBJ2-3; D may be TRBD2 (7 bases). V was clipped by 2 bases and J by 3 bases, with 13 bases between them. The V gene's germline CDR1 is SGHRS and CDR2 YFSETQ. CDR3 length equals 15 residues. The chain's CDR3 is CASSFVGGPTDTQYF. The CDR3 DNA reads TGCGCCAGCAGCTTCGTGGGGGGGCCGACAGATACGCAGTATTTT.

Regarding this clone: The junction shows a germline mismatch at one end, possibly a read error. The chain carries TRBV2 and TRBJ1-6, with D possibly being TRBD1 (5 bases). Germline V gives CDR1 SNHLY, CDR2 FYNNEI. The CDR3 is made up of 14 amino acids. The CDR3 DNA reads TGTGCCATCAGTCTAGGAGACAGAAATTCACCCCTCCACTTT. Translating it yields CAISLGDRNSPLHF.

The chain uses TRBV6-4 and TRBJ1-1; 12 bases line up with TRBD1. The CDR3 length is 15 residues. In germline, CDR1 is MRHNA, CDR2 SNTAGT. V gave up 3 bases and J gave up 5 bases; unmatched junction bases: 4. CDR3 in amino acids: CASSEGTGGATEAFF. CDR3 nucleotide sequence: TGTGCCAGCAGTGAGGGGACAGGGGGCGCGACTGAAGCTTTCTTT.

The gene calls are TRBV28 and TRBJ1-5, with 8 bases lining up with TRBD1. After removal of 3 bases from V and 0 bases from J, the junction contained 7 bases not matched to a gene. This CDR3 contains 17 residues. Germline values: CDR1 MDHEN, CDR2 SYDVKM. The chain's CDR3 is CASSFRGTGYSNQPQHF. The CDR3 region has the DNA TGTGCCAGCAGTTTCAGGGGGACAGGTTATAGCAATCAGCCCCAGCATTTT.

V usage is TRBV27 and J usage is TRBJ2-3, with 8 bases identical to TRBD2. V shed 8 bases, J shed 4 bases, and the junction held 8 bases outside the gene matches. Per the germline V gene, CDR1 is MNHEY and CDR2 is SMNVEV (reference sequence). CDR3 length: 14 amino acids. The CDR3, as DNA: TGTGCCAGCGTTGCGGGGGGAACTGCAGATACGCAGTATTTT. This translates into CASVAGGTADTQYF.

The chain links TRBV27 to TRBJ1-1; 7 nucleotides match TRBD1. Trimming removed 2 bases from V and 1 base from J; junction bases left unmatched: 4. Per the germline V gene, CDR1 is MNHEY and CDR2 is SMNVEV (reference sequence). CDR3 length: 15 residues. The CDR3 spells CASSLRPGGNTEAFF. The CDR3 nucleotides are TGTGCCAGCAGTTTACGCCCAGGGGGGAACACTGAAGCTTTCTTT.

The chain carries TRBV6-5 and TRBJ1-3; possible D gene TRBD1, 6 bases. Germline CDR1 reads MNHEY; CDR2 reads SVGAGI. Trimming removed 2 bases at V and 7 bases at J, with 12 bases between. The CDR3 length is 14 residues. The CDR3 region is CASSYDRSANTIYF. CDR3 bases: TGTGCCAGCAGTTACGACAGGTCGGCGAACACCATATATTTT.

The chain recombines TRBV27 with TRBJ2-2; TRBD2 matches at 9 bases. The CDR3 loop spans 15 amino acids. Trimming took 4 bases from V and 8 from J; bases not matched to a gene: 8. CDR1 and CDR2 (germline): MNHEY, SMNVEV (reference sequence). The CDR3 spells CASSSAGGPSGELFF. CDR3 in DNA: TGTGCCAGCAGTTCGGCGGGGGGGCCCTCTGGGGAGCTGTTTTTT.

The CDR3 is CASSFEGSNYGYTF. CDR3 in DNA: TGTGCCAGCAGCTTCGAGGGATCTAACTATGGCTACACCTTC. The J gene is TRBJ1-2, the V gene TRBV7-2; D remains unclear. Germline V CDR1 and CDR2: SGHTA, FQGNSA. V was clipped by 3 bases and J by 0 bases, with 8 bases between them. The CDR3 length is 14 residues.

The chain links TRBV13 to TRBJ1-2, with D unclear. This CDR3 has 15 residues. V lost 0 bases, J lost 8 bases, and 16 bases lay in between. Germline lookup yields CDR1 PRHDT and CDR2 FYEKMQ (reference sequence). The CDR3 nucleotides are TGTGCCAGCAGCTTAGGCCGGTACGGAGCGGGAGGCTACACCTTC. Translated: CASSLGRYGAGGYTF.

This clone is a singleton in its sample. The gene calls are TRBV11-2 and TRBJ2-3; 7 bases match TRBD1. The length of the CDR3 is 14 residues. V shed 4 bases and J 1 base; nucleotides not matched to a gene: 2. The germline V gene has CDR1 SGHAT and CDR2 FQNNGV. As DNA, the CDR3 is TGTGCCAGCAGCTCAACAGGGGGCACAGATACGCAGTATTTT. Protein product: CASSSTGGTDTQYF.

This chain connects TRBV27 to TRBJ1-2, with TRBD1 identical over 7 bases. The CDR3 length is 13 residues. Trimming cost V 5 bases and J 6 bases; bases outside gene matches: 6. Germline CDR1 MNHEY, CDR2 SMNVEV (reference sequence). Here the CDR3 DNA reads TGTGCCAGCAGTACGGGACAGAGAGATGGCTACACCTTC. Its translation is CASSTGQRDGYTF.

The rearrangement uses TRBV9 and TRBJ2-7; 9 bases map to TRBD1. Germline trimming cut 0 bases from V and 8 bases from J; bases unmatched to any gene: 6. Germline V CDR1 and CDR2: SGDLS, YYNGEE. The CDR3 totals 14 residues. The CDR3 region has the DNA TGTGCCAGCAGCGTAGATCTTACAGGGGGCCAGCAGTACTTC. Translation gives CASSVDLTGGQQYF.

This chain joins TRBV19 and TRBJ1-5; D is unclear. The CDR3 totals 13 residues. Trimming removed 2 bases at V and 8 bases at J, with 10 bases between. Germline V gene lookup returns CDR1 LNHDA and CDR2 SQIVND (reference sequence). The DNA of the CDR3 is TGTGCCAGTAGTATACGGACTAAGGAGCCCCAGCATTTT. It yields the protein CASSIRTKEPQHF.

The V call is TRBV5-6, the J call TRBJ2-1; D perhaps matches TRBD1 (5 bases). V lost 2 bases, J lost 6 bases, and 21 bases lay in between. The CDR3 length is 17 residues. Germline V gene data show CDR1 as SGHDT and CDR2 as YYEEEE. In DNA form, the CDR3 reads TGTGCCAGCAGCTTAGGGGTTAGCAAATCCCCAGTCAATGAGCAGTTCTTC. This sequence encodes CASSLGVSKSPVNEQFF. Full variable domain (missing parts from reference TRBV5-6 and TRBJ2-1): DAGVTQSPTHLIKTRGQQVTLRCSPKSGHDTVSWYQQALGQGPQFIFQYYEEEERQRGNFPDRFSGHQFPNYSSELNVNALLLGDSALYLCASSLGVSKSPVNEQFFGPGTRLTVL.

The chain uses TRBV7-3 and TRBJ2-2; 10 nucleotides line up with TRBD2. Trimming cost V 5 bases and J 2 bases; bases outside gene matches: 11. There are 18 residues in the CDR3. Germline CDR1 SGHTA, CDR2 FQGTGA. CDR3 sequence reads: CASSLNFLAGENTGELFF. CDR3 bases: TGTGCCAGCAGCCTCAACTTCCTAGCGGGGGAAAACACCGGGGAGCTGTTTTTT.

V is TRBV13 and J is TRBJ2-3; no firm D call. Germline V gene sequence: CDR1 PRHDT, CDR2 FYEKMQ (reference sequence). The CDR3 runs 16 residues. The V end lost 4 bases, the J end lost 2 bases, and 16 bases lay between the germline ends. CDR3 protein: CASSSSSRVLTDTQYF. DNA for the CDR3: TGTGCCAGCAGCTCCTCCTCTAGAGTCCTCACAGATACGCAGTATTTT.

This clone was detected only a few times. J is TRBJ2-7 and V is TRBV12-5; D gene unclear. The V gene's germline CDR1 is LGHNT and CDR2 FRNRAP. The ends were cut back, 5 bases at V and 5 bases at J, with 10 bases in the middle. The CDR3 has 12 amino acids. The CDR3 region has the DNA TGTGCTAGTGGTCTTCCAGGAAACGAGCAGTACTTC. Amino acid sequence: CASGLPGNEQYF.

This CDR3 reads CSVGTWNEQFF. In DNA, the CDR3 is TGCAGTGTTGGGACTTGGAATGAGCAGTTCTTC. The V gene is TRBV20-1, the J gene TRBJ2-1; maybe TRBD2 (6 bases). The CDR3 contains 11 residues. Germline V gives CDR1 DFQATT, CDR2 SNEGSKA (reference sequence). The V gene lost 7 bases and the J gene lost 7 bases, with 11 bases spanning the gap.

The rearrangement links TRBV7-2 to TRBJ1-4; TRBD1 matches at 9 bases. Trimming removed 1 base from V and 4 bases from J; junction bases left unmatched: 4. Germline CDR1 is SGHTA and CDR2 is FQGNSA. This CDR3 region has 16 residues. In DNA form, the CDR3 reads TGTGCCAGCAGCTTAGGCCCGGGACAGGGTAATGAAAAACTGTTTTTT. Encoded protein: CASSLGPGQGNEKLFF.

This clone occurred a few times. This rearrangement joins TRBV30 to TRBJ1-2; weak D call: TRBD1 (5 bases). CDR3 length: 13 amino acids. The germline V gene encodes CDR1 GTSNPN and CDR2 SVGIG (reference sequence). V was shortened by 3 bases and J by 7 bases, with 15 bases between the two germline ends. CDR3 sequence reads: CAWSLRQGAGYTF. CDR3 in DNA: TGTGCCTGGAGCTTGAGGCAGGGTGCTGGCTACACCTTC.

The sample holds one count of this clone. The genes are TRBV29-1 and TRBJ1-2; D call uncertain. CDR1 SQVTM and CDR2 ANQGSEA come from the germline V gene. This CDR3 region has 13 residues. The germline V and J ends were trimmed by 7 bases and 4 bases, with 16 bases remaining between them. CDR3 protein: CSAEHWESYGYTF. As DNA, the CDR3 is TGCAGCGCCGAACATTGGGAGTCCTATGGCTACACCTTC.

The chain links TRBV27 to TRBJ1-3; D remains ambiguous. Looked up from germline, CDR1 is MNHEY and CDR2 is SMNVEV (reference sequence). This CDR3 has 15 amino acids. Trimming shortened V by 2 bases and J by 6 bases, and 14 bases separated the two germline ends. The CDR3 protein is CASSLGRGGKNTIYF. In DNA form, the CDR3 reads TGTGCCAGCAGTTTAGGTCGGGGAGGAAAAAACACCATATATTTT.